This TCR beta chain was captured by sequencing in a study of tumor-infiltrating lymphocytes in primary liver carcinoma. From about 530 ng total RNA, TCR beta cDNA was generated with a primer in the constant region. It was through three nested multiplex PCR rounds of slightly modified ARM-PCR that TCR beta libraries arose. In the first two PCR rounds, TRBV1-TRBV30 forward primers were paired with a C-beta reverse primer, and each round lasted nine to ten cycles. TCRdb re-called the multiplex PCR reads with MiXCR, one entry per CDR3 protein. The profile shows around 210,000 distinct CDR3 sequences, less than 65% of them singletons. The CDR3 covers 13 residues. Per the germline V gene, CDR1 is MGHRA and CDR2 is YSYEKL. Between the trimmed V and J ends, which lost 5 bases and 0 bases, there was a span of 7 bases. Unsorted whole blood yielded blood RNA, and germline DNA was extracted as well.

Input material: peripheral blood. The clonotype originates from a woman in her fifties or sixties with primary liver carcinoma and hepatitis B virus infection. The gene calls are TRBV4-1 and TRBJ1-2; D perhaps matches TRBD1 (5 bases). The chain's CDR3 is CASSETANYGYTF. In DNA, the CDR3 is TGCGCCAGCAGCGAGACAGCTAACTATGGCTACACCTTC.